Below are 16 T cell receptor beta chains sequenced from a single sample in a study of blood T cell repertoires in COVID-19. Measured with immunoSEQ multiplex PCR; TCRdb has only the in-frame clones, and not every one. The sample records around 24,000 clones, 85% to 90% being singletons. Sequencing input: peripheral blood. The receptors here all came from a man in his 70s with COVID-19, enrolled during active disease.

The chain joins TRBV4-1 to TRBJ2-5; 11 bases match TRBD2. The CDR3 extends over 18 amino acids. CDR1 MGHRA and CDR2 YSYEKL come from the germline V gene. V lost 0 bases, J lost 5 bases, and 11 bases stayed unmatched. CDR3: CASSQDKDTSGRDETQYF. The CDR3, as DNA: TGCGCCAGCAGCCAAGATAAGGACACTAGCGGGAGAGACGAGACCCAGTACTTC.

The V gene is TRBV13, the J gene TRBJ2-1; a possible D gene is TRBD2 (5 bases). The germline V gene encodes CDR1 PRHDT and CDR2 FYEKMQ (reference sequence). V dropped 6 bases and J dropped 4 bases, with 10 bases sitting between them. CDR3 length equals 13 residues. The CDR3 spells CASSEGSYNEQFF. The CDR3 bases are TGTGCCAGCAGTGAGGGATCTTACAATGAGCAGTTCTTC.

The gene calls are TRBV12-5 and TRBJ2-1; possible D gene TRBD1, 6 bases. Germline-derived CDR1 and CDR2 are LGHNT and FRNRAP. There are 16 residues in the CDR3. Trimming cost V 0 bases and J 7 bases, with 16 bases left between them. This chain's CDR3 is CASGLVHNREGNEQFF. As DNA, the CDR3 is TGTGCTAGTGGTTTGGTACATAACAGGGAAGGGAATGAGCAGTTCTTC.

The V and J genes are TRBV24-1 and TRBJ2-3; 8 bases map to TRBD1. The CDR3 sequence is 14 residues long. In germline, CDR1 is KGHDR, CDR2 SFDVKD. J gave up 0 bases and V 6 bases, and 1 base lay outside the gene matches. CDR3 nucleotide sequence: TGTGCCACCAGTCACAGGGGGAGCACAGATACGCAGTATTTT. It translates to CATSHRGSTDTQYF.

The chain couples TRBV5-1 to TRBJ2-7; TRBD1 agrees at 7 bases. V gave up 6 bases and J gave up 5 bases; unmatched junction bases: 8. In germline, CDR1 is SGHRS, CDR2 YFSETQ. CDR3 size: 13 residues. The chain's CDR3 is CASNEGGSDEQYF. The DNA for the CDR3 is TGCGCCAGCAATGAAGGGGGCAGCGACGAGCAGTACTTC.

The chain couples TRBV5-6 to TRBJ1-2; D is undetermined. V was cut by 5 bases and J by 4 bases, with 21 bases left in between. This CDR3 has 16 amino acids. The germline V gene has CDR1 SGHDT and CDR2 YYEEEE. For the CDR3, the DNA is TGTGCCAGCAGTTACACCCCTTCGGACTCGCTCTATGGCTACACCTTC. Residues: CASSYTPSDSLYGYTF.

As concerns this clone: The sample has other DNA sequences that encode this CDR3 too. This chain uses TRBV12-5 with TRBJ2-2; 8 bases are a match to TRBD1. V lost 6 bases and J lost 0; bases outside the gene matches: 3. The CDR3 extends over 15 amino acids. Germline values: CDR1 LGHNT, CDR2 FRNRAP. The CDR3 nucleotides are TGTGCTAGTGGGCGACAGGGGCCGAACACCGGGGAGCTGTTTTTT. It translates to CASGRQGPNTGELFF.

The gene calls are TRBV7-2 and TRBJ1-2; TRBD1 matches 7 bases. Germline CDR1 SGHTA, CDR2 FQGNSA. The CDR3 consists of 17 residues. V was clipped by 5 bases and J by 6 bases; unmatched bases: 18. The CDR3 protein is CASSAQGGRPSFHGYTF. The DNA for the CDR3 is TGTGCCAGCAGCGCGCAGGGGGGACGCCCGAGTTTCCATGGCTACACCTTC.

The chain has TRBV5-6 and TRBJ2-1; 10 nucleotides match TRBD1. Per germline, CDR1 SGHDT and CDR2 YYEEEE. CDR3 length: 16 amino acids. The V and J ends lost 4 bases and 3 bases, in that order; junction bases with no gene match: 7. CDR3 residues: CASSKTGQGLYNEQFF. CDR3 in DNA: TGTGCCAGCAGCAAGACGGGACAGGGGCTCTACAATGAGCAGTTCTTC. The variable domain in full, with the rest retrieved from reference TRBV5-6 and TRBJ2-1, is DAGVTQSPTHLIKTRGQQVTLRCSPKSGHDTVSWYQQALGQGPQFIFQYYEEEERQRGNFPDRFSGHQFPNYSSELNVNALLLGDSALYLCASSKTGQGLYNEQFFGPGTRLTVL.

The chain combines TRBV5-5 with TRBJ1-1; unclear D gene. Germline values: CDR1 SGHKS, CDR2 YYEKEE (reference sequence). This CDR3 is 13 amino acids long. V was trimmed by 0 bases and J by 7 bases, leaving 10 bases between them. The CDR3 DNA is TGTGCCAGCAGCTTGGGAGGGTTACTTGAAGCTTTCTTT. As protein: CASSLGGLLEAFF.

CDR3 DNA: TGTGCCAGCAGCTGGGACAGGGATTGGGGGCAGTACTTC. Encoded protein: CASSWDRDWGQYF. The V call is TRBV7-9, the J call TRBJ2-7; 9 bases are a match to TRBD1. Germline CDR1 is SEHNR and CDR2 is FQNEAQ (reference sequence). Trimming cost V 4 bases and J 9 bases; bases outside gene matches: 7. The CDR3 consists of 13 residues.

A remark on this clone: Other DNA sequences in this sample translate to the same CDR3. The CDR3 sequence is CASSEYYEQYF. Written as DNA, the CDR3 is TGTGCCAGCAGTGAATACTACGAGCAGTACTTC. The chain has TRBV2 and TRBJ2-7; unclear D gene. Germline values: CDR1 SNHLY, CDR2 FYNNEI. CDR3 length equals 11 residues. Deletions cut 2 bases from V and 3 bases from J, with 2 bases between. Full variable domain (remainder filled in from reference TRBV2 and TRBJ2-7): EPEVTQTPSHQVTQMGQEVILRCVPISNHLYFYWYRQILGQKVEFLVSFYNNEISEKSEIFDDQFSVERPDGSNFTLKIRSTKLEDSAMYFCASSEYYEQYFGPGTRLTVT.

V is TRBV5-1 and J is TRBJ2-5; 7 nucleotides agree with TRBD2. Unmatched junction bases numbered 6, after V lost 4 bases and J lost 3 bases. The germline CDR1 and CDR2 sequences are SGHRS and YFSETQ. The CDR3 loop spans 14 amino acids. CDR3 sequence reads: CASSLFGTKETQYF. CDR3 DNA: TGCGCCAGCAGCCTTTTCGGGACTAAAGAGACCCAGTACTTC. Full variable domain (missing parts from reference TRBV5-1 and TRBJ2-5): KAGVTQTPRYLIKTRGQQVTLSCSPISGHRSVSWYQQTPGQGLQFLFEYFSETQRNKGNFPGRFSGRQFSNSRSEMNVSTLELGDSALYLCASSLFGTKETQYFGPGTRLLVL.

This chain links TRBV7-2 with TRBJ1-1; D gene unclear. V was shortened by 3 bases and J by 1 base, with 6 bases between the two germline ends. The CDR3 is 13 residues long. Germline V gives CDR1 SGHTA, CDR2 FQGNSA. The CDR3: CASSLAGNTEAFF. For the CDR3, the DNA is TGTGCCAGCAGCTTGGCAGGGAACACTGAAGCTTTCTTT. The full variable domain, completed using reference TRBV7-2 and TRBJ1-1, is GAGVSQSPSNKVTEKGKDVELRCDPISGHTALYWYRQSLGQGLEFLIYFQGNSAPDKSGLPSDRFSAERTGGSVSTLTIQRTQQEDSAVYLCASSLAGNTEAFFGQGTRLTVV.

V gene TRBV4-1 combines with J gene TRBJ2-2; D uncertain. V shed 0 bases and J shed 0 bases, with 14 bases lying between them. CDR1 MGHRA and CDR2 YSYEKL come from the germline V gene. The CDR3 covers 18 residues. CDR3 sequence reads: CASSQDPGVIANTGELFF. The DNA for the CDR3 is TGCGCCAGCAGCCAAGACCCTGGAGTGATCGCGAACACCGGGGAGCTGTTTTTT.

The chain links TRBV25-1 to TRBJ2-7; D remains ambiguous. V shed 4 bases and J shed 2 bases, with 9 bases lying between them. Germline V gives CDR1 MGHDK, CDR2 SYGVNS. This CDR3 is built from 13 residues. The DNA of the CDR3 is TGTGCCAGCAGTGCAGACACCCCCTACGAGCAGTACTTC. It codes for CASSADTPYEQYF.